This TCR beta chain is drawn from a study of blood T cell repertoires in COVID-19. Whole-study context: Some COVID-19 samples were acute and others convalescent; all came from the United States, Italy and Spain.

Everyone who took part was roughly 18 to 89 years old, and they came from 20 to 25 US areas. Participants had their cohort set by participant-reported clinical history. The CDR3 is 12 amino acids. Trimming took off 4 bases at V and 12 bases at J, with 13 bases between the two ends. Germline V gives CDR1 SEHNR, CDR2 FQNEAQ (reference sequence). TCRdb keeps only in-frame clones here, not all; method: immunoSEQ multiplex PCR. The table includes around 130,000 clones, 84% detected once. The sequencing input was PBMCs or T cells enriched from blood (not recorded which). This receptor was taken from a woman between 50 and 59 years old with acute COVID-19. The rearrangement links TRBV7-9 to TRBJ2-1; D uncertain. CDR3 coding DNA: TGTGCCAGCAGCTACTCCGTAGTGGTGCAGTTCTTC. Its translation is CASSYSVVVQFF.